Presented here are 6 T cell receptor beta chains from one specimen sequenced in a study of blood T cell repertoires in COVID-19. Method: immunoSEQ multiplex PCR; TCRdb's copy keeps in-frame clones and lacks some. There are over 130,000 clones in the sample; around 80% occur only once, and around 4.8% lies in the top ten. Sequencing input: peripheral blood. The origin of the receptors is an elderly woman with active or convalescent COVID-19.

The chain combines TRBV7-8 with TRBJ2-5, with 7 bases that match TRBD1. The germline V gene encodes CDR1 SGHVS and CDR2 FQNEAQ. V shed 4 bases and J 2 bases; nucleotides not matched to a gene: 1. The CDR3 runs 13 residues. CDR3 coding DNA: TGTGCCAGCAGCTCGGGACAGCAAGAGACCCAGTACTTC. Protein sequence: CASSSGQQETQYF.

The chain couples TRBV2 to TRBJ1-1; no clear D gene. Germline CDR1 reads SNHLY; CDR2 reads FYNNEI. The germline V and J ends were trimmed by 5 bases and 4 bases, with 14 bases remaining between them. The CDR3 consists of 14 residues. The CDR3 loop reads CASSSSHAFTEAFF. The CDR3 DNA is TGTGCCAGCAGTTCCTCACATGCCTTCACTGAAGCTTTCTTT.

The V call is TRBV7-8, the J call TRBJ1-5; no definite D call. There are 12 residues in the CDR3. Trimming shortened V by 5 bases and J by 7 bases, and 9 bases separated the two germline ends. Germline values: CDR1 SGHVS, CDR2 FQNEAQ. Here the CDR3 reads CASSHYLQPQHF. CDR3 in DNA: TGTGCCAGCAGCCACTATTTGCAGCCCCAGCATTTT.

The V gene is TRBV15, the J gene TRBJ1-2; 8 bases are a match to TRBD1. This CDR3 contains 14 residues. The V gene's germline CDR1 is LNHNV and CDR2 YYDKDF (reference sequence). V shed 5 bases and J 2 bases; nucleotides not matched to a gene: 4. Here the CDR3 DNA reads TGTGCCACCAGCCGGGACAGGAAGAACTATGGCTACACCTTC. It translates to CATSRDRKNYGYTF.

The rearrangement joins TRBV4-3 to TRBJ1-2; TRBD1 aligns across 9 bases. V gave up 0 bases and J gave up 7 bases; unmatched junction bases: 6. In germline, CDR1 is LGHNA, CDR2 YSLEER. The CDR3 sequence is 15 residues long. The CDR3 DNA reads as TGCGCCAGCAGCCAAGACCCACAGGGGGCGGTTGGCTACACCTTC. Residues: CASSQDPQGAVGYTF.

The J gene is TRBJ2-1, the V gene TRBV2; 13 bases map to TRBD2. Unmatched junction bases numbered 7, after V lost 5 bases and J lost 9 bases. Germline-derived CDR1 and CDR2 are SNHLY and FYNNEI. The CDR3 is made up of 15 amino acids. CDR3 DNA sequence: TGTGCCAGCAGTATAACTAGCGGGGGGGCCGGTGAGCAGTTCTTC. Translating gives CASSITSGGAGEQFF.